This T cell receptor beta chain was obtained from a study of blood T cell repertoires in COVID-19. The data were produced by immunoSEQ multiplex PCR, yet TCRdb's version contains in-frame clones alone and is incomplete. The sample yields approximately 240,000 clones, approximately 80% seen once. CDR3 length: 15 residues. Germline loops: CDR1 SGHNT, CDR2 YENEEA. The germline V and J ends were trimmed by 4 bases and 8 bases, with 17 bases remaining between them. Sequencing was performed on peripheral blood. This TCR derives from a woman over 75 with active or convalescent COVID-19. The V gene is TRBV11-3, the J gene TRBJ1-4; D unresolved. The CDR3 region is CASSSRYSVMEKLFF. In DNA, the CDR3 is TGTGCCAGCAGCTCCAGGTATTCCGTCATGGAAAAACTGTTTTTT. The full variable domain, its missing parts supplied by reference TRBV11-3 and TRBJ1-4, is EAGVVQSPRYKIIEKKQPVAFWCNPISGHNTLYWYLQNLGQGPELLIRYENEEAVDDSQLPKDRFSAERLKGVDSTLKIQPAELGDSAVYLCASSSRYSVMEKLFFGSGTQLSVL.